This TCR beta chain was captured in a study of cytomegalovirus exposure and HLA in healthy donors. About the research overall: In a previous analysis, about 100 million unique TCR beta sequences were found from 170 million or so T cells.

The CDR3 is 14 amino acids. V shed 4 bases and J 2 bases; nucleotides not matched to a gene: 4. Germline CDR1 reads GTSNPN; CDR2 reads SVGIG (reference sequence). To note about this clone: Antigen: not known.

60 Vbeta and 13 Jbeta primers were used in PCR. Using immunoSEQ multiplex PCR, the repertoire was profiled, and TCRdb retains in-frame clones only, with some absent. Recorded here are some 130,000 clones; the top ten clones represent more than 1.5%. Findings and caveats of the study: Association of a missense DCLRE1C variant with TCR beta V- and J-gene trimming was reported in a later analysis.

The receptor was derived from a woman aged 35 to 49 in good health and CMV-seropositive. This chain links TRBV30 with TRBJ1-4; 7 bases map to TRBD1. Sequencing was done on a sample of PBMCs. Here the CDR3 DNA reads TGTGCCTGGAACGCGGGACAGACTAATGAAAAACTGTTTTTT. Protein: CAWNAGQTNEKLFF.